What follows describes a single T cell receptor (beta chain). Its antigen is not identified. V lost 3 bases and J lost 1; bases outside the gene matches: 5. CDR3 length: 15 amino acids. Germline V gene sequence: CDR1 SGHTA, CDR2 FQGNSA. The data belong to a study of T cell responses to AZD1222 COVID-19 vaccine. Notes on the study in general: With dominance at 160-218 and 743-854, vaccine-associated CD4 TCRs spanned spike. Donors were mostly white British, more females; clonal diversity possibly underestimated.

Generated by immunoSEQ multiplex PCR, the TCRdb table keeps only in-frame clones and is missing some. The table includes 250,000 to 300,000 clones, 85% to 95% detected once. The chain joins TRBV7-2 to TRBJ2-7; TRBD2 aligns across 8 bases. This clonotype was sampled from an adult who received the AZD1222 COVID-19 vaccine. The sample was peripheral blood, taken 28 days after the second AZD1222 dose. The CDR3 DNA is TGTGCCAGCAGCTTGAGCGGGGGCAAGTCCTACGAGCAGTACTTC. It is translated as CASSLSGGKSYEQYF.